This T cell receptor (beta chain) stems from a study of cytomegalovirus exposure and HLA in healthy donors. Study as a whole: For the approximately 410 genotyped donors, about 81% fell within the Caucasian-associated ancestry cluster. Study observations and caveats: Solely CMV serostatus was available to characterize immune exposure.

Primers: 60 Vbeta forward and 13 Jbeta reverse. This table comes from immunoSEQ multiplex PCR, and its TCRdb copy is limited to in-frame clones, with some not included. Counted here are 110,000 to 150,000 clones, approximately 79% occurring once; the ten biggest clones make up roughly 4.5%. CDR1 is MNHEY, CDR2 SMNVEV, per germline (reference sequence). The V and J ends lost 6 bases and 9 bases, in that order; junction bases with no gene match: 5. The CDR3 is 13 residues long. To note about this clone: What it recognizes is unknown.

The sequence derives from a man younger than 35 in good health and CMV-seropositive. V is TRBV27 and J is TRBJ2-1; the match to TRBD1 covers 10 bases. The sequenced sample was PBMCs. As DNA, the CDR3 is TGTGCCAGCAGGACAGGGGGCGGGGGTGAGCAGTTCTTC. Translating it yields CASRTGGGGEQFF.